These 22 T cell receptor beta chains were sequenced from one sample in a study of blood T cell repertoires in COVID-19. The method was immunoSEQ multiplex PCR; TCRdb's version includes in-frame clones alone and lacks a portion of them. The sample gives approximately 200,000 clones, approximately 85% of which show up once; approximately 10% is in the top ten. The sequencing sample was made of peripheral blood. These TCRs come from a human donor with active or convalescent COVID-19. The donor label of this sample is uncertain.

CDR3: CASSTGNNSPLHF. CDR3 DNA: TGTGCCAGTTCTACAGGGAACAATTCACCCCTCCACTTT. The J gene is TRBJ1-6, the V gene TRBV28; D is possibly TRBD1 (6 bases). The V gene lost 9 bases and the J gene lost 7 bases, with 13 bases spanning the gap. Germline V gene lookup returns CDR1 MDHEN and CDR2 SYDVKM. The CDR3 extends over 13 amino acids.

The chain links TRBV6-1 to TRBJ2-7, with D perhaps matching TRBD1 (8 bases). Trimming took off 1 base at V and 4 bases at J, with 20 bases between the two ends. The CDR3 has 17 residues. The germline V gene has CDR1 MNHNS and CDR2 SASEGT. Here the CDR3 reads CASSEVFGGTGSYEQYF. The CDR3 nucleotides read TGTGCCAGCAGTGAAGTGTTCGGGGGGACAGGTTCTTACGAGCAGTACTTC.

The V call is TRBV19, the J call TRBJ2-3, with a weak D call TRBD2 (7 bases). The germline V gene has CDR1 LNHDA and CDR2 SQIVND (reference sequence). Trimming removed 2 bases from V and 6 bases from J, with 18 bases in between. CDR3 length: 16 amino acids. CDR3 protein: CASSISFSGRGDTQYF. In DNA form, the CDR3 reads TGTGCCAGTAGTATATCCTTTTCGGGGAGGGGGGATACGCAGTATTTT.

CDR3 nucleotides: TGTGCCAGCAGTTTTAAAGCCAATTCACCCCTCCACTTT. Amino acid sequence: CASSFKANSPLHF. The chain joins TRBV6-6 to TRBJ1-6; D uncertain. V lost 4 bases and J lost 7, with 8 bases in between. The CDR3 is 13 amino acids. Germline V CDR1 and CDR2: MNHNY, SVGAGI (reference sequence).

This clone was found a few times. The CDR3 DNA follows: TGTGCCATATCATTGGCCTACGAGGTGGAGGTTCAGCCCCAGCATTTT. Its translation: CAISLAYEVEVQPQHF. The gene calls are TRBV28 and TRBJ1-5; D not certain. Trimming removed 10 bases from V and 6 bases from J, with 25 bases in between. Per germline, CDR1 MDHEN and CDR2 SYDVKM. The CDR3 consists of 16 residues.

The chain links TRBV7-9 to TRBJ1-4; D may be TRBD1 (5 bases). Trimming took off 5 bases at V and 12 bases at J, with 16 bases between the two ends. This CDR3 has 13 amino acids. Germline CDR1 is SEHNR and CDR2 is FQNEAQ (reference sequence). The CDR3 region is CASSPIGPGELFF. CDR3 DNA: TGTGCCAGCAGCCCAATCGGTCCGGGGGAACTGTTTTTT. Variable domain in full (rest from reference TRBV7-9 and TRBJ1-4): DTGVSQNPRHKITKRGQNVTFRCDPISEHNRLYWYRQTLGQGPEFLTYFQNEAQLEKSRLLSDRFSAERPKGSFSTLEIQRTEQGDSAMYLCASSPIGPGELFFGSGTQLSVL.

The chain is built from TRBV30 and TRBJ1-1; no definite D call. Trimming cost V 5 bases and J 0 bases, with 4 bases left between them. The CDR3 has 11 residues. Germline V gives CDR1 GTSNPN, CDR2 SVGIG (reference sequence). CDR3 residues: CAWGMNTEAFF. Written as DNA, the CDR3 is TGTGCCTGGGGTATGAACACTGAAGCTTTCTTT.

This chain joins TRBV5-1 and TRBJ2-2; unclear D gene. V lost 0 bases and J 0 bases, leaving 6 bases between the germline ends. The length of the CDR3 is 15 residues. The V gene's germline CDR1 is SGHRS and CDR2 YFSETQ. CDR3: CASSLALANTGELFF. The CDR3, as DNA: TGCGCCAGCAGCTTGGCCCTAGCGAACACCGGGGAGCTGTTTTTT. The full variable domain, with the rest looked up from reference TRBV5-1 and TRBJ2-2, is KAGVTQTPRYLIKTRGQQVTLSCSPISGHRSVSWYQQTPGQGLQFLFEYFSETQRNKGNFPGRFSGRQFSNSRSEMNVSTLELGDSALYLCASSLALANTGELFFGEGSRLTVL.

The CDR3 protein is CASSPRRRGSYEQYF. In nucleotides, the CDR3 is TGTGCCAGCAGCCCGCGGCGCAGGGGCTCCTACGAGCAGTACTTC. The J gene is TRBJ2-7, the V gene TRBV11-3; weak D call: TRBD1 (6 bases). V shed 5 bases and J shed 0 bases, with 14 bases lying between them. Germline CDR1 is SGHNT and CDR2 is YENEEA. CDR3 length: 15 amino acids.

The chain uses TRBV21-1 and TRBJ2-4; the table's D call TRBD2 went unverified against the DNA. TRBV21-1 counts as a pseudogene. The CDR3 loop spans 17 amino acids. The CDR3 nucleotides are TGTGCCAGCAGCATCACTAGCGGGGCCTTAACGGTTAACATTCAGTACTTC. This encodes CASSITSGALTVNIQYF.

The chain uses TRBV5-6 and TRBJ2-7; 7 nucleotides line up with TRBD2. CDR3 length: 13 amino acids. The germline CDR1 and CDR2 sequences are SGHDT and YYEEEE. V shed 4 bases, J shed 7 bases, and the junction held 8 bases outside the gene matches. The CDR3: CASSQAGAREQYF. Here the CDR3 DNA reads TGTGCCAGCAGCCAGGCGGGAGCGAGGGAGCAGTACTTC.

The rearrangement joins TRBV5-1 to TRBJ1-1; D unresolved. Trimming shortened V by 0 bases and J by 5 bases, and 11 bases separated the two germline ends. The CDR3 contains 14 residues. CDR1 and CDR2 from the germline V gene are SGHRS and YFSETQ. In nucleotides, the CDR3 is TGCGCCAGCAGCTTGGGCGGGGATAGAACTGAAGCTTTCTTT. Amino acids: CASSLGGDRTEAFF. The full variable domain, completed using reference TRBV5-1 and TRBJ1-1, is KAGVTQTPRYLIKTRGQQVTLSCSPISGHRSVSWYQQTPGQGLQFLFEYFSETQRNKGNFPGRFSGRQFSNSRSEMNVSTLELGDSALYLCASSLGGDRTEAFFGQGTRLTVV.

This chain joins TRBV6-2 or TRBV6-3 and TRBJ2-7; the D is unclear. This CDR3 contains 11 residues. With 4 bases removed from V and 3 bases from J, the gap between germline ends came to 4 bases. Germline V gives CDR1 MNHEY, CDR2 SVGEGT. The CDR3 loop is CASSSHYEQYF. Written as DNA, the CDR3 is TGTGCCAGCAGTTCCCACTACGAGCAGTACTTC.

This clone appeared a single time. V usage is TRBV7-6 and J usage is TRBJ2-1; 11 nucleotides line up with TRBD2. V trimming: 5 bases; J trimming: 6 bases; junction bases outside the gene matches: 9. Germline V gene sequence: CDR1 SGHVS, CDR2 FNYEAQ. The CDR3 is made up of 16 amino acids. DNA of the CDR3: TGTGCCAGCAGCCTCTTCTTTACTAGCGGGAGCAATGAGCAGTTCTTC. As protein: CASSLFFTSGSNEQFF.

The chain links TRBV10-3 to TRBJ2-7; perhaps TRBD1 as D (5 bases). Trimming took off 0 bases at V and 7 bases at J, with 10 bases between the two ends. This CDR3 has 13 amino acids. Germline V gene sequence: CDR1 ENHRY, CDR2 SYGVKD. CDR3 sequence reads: CAISESGVQEQYF. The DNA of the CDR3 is TGTGCCATCAGTGAGTCAGGGGTACAGGAGCAGTACTTC.

CDR3 protein: CASSWPRTGYEQYF. The CDR3 nucleotides are TGTGCCAGCAGCTGGCCCAGGACTGGGTACGAGCAGTACTTC. The chain combines TRBV7-8 with TRBJ2-7, with D possibly being TRBD2 (5 bases). This CDR3 comprises 14 residues. V gave up 4 bases and J gave up 4 bases, with 14 bases separating them. Per the germline V gene, CDR1 is SGHVS and CDR2 is FQNEAQ. Full variable domain (missing parts from reference TRBV7-8 and TRBJ2-7): GAGVSQSPRYKVAKRGQDVALRCDPISGHVSLFWYQQALGQGPEFLTYFQNEAQLDKSGLPSDRFFAERPEGSVSTLKIQRTQQEDSAVYLCASSWPRTGYEQYFGPGTRLTVT.

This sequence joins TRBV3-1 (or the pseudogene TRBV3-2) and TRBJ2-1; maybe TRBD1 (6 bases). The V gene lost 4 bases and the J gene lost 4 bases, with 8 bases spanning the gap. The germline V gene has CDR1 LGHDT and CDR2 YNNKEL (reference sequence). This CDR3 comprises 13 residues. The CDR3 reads CASSPGVYNEQFF. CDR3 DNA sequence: TGTGCCAGCAGCCCAGGGGTGTACAATGAGCAGTTCTTC.

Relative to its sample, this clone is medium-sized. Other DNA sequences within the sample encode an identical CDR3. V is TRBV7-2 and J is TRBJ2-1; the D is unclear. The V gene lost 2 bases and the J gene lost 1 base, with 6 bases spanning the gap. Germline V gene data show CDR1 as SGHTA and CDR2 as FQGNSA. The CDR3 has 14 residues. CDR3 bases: TGTGCCAGCAGCTTATTCGGGTCCTACAATGAGCAGTTCTTC. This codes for CASSLFGSYNEQFF. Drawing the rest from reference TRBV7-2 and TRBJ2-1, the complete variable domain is GAGVSQSPSNKVTEKGKDVELRCDPISGHTALYWYRQSLGQGLEFLIYFQGNSAPDKSGLPSDRFSAERTGGSVSTLTIQRTQQEDSAVYLCASSLFGSYNEQFFGPGTRLTVL.

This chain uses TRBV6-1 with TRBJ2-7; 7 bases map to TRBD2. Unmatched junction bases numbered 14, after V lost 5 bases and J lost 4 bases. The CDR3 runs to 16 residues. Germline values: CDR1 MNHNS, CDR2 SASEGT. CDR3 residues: CASSQDSGGSLYEQYF. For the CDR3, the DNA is TGTGCCAGCAGTCAAGACTCTGGCGGGAGCCTTTACGAGCAGTACTTC.

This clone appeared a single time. The CDR3 reads CASSVPGTGSPGELFF. DNA of the CDR3: TGTGCCAGCAGCGTCCCCGGGACAGGGTCCCCCGGGGAGCTGTTTTTT. J is TRBJ2-2 and V is TRBV9; 9 bases line up with TRBD1. With V trimmed by 2 bases and J by 6 bases, 8 bases remained unmatched. CDR1 SGDLS and CDR2 YYNGEE come from the germline V gene. The CDR3 has 16 amino acids.

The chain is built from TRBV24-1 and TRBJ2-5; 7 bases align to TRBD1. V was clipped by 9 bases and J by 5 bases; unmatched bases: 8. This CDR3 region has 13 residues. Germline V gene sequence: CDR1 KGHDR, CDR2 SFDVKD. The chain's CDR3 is CATGRGGSETQYF. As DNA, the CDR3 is TGTGCCACCGGCAGAGGGGGCTCGGAGACCCAGTACTTC.

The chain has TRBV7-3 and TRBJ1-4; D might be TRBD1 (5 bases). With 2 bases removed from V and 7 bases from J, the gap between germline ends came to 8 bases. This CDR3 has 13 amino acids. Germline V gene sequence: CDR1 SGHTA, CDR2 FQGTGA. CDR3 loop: CASSLGAGEKLFF. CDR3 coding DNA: TGTGCCAGCAGCTTAGGGGCAGGTGAAAAACTGTTTTTT.